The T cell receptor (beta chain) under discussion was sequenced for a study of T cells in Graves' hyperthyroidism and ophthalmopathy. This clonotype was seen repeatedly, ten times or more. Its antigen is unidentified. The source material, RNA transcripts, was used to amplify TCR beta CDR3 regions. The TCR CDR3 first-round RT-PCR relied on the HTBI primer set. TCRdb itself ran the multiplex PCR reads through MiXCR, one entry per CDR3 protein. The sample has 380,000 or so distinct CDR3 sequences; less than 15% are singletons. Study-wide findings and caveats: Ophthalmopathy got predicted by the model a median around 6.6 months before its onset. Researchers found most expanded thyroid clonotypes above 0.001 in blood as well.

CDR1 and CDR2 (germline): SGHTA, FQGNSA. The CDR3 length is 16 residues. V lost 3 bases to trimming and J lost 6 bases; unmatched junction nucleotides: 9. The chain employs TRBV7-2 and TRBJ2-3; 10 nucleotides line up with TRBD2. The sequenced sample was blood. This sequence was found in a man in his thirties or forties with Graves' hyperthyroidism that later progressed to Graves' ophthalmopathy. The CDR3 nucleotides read TGTGCCAGCAGCTTCCATGACTCTAGCGGGGGTGATACGCAGTATTTT. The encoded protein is CASSFHDSSGGDTQYF.